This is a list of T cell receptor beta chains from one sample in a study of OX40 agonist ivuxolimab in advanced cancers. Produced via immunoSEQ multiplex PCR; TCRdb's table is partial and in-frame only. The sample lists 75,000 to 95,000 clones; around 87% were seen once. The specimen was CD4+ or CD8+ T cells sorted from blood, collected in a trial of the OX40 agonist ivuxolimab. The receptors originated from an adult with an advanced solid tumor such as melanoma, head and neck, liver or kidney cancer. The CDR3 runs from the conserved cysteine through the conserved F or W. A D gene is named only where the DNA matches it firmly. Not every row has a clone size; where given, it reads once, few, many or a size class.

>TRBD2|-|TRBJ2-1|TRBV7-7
CASSLALAGVNEQFF
TGTGCCAGCAGCTTAGCACTAGCGGGTGTTAATGAGCAGTTCTTC
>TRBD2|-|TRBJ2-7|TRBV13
CASSSAGGEQYF
TGTGCCAGCAGCTCAGCGGGAGGCGAGCAGTACTTC
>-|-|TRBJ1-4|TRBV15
CATSPHTDSGNEKLFF
TGTGCCACCAGCCCCCATACCGACAGTGGTAATGAAAAACTGTTTTTT
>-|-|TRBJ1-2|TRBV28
CASSRQYGYTF
TGTGCCAGCAGTAGACAGTATGGCTACACCTTC
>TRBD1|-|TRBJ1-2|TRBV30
CAWRLLPGQGQDYGYTF
TGTGCCTGGAGATTACTCCCGGGACAGGGGCAGGACTATGGCTACACCTTC
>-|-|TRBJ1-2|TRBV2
CASRGGRAGYTF
TGTGCCAGCAGAGGAGGGAGGGCTGGCTACACCTTC
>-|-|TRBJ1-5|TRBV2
CASSGGSGNQPQHF
TGTGCCAGCAGTGGAGGGTCTGGCAATCAGCCCCAGCATTTT
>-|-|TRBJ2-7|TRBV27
CASLAQGRAHEQYF
TGTGCCAGCCTCGCGCAGGGAAGGGCCCACGAGCAGTACTTC
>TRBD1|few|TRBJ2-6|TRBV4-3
CASSPGQGNSGANVLTF
TGCGCCAGCAGCCCGGGACAGGGAAACTCTGGGGCCAACGTCCTGACTTTC
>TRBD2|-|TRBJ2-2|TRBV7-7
CASSLDGGSGGELFF
TGTGCTAGCAGCTTAGACGGCGGGAGTGGCGGGGAGCTGTTTTTT
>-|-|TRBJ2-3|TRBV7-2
CASSFGGYTDTQYF
TGTGCCAGCAGCTTTGGAGGGTACACAGATACGCAGTATTTT
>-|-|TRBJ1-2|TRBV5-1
CASSLGGNGYTF
TGCGCCAGCAGCTTAGGTGGAAATGGCTACACCTTC
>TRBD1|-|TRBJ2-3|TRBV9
CASGRGLSDTQYF
TGTGCCAGCGGCAGGGGGCTTTCGGATACGCAGTATTTT
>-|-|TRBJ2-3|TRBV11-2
CASSLGVNAGVPDTQYF
TGTGCCAGCAGCTTAGGTGTGAATGCAGGGGTCCCAGATACGCAGTATTTT
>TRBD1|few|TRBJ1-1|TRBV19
CASSVGTAKIGLTEAFF
TGTGCCAGTAGTGTCGGGACAGCAAAAATAGGCCTCACTGAAGCTTTCTTT
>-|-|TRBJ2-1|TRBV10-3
CAISGGWGEQFF
TGTGCCATCAGTGGTGGGTGGGGTGAGCAGTTCTTC